This T cell receptor (beta chain) was observed in a study of blood T cell repertoires in COVID-19. Details on this clone: One end of the junction is discordant with germline, which a read error may explain.

The CDR3 has 14 residues. CDR1 and CDR2 from the germline V gene are SSHAT and FNYEAQ (reference sequence). Method: immunoSEQ multiplex PCR; TCRdb's copy keeps in-frame clones and lacks some. Of more than 95,000 clones detected, over 75% appear once; the ten largest clones hold roughly 13%. V is TRBV7-7 and J is TRBJ2-2; D perhaps matches TRBD2 (5 bases). The TCR originated in a human donor in a cohort sampled during active or convalescent COVID-19. Sequences were obtained from peripheral blood. Here the CDR3 DNA reads TGTGCTAGCAGCTTAAGGACTGGGGCCGGGGAGCTGTTTTTT. Its translation is CASSLRTGAGELFF. Full variable domain (outside the CDR3, taken from reference TRBV7-7 and TRBJ2-2): GAGVSQSPRYKVTKRGQDVTLRCDPISSHATLYWYQQALGQGPEFLTYFNYEAQPDKSGLPSDRFSAERPEGSISTLTIQRTEQRDSAMYRCASSLRTGAGELFFGEGSRLTVL.